The clone carrying this T cell receptor (beta chain) was detected a few times. The entry originates in a study of cytomegalovirus exposure and HLA in healthy donors. The CDR3 loop spans 12 amino acids. Germline CDR1 reads MGHDK; CDR2 reads SYGVNS. The trim removed 8 bases at V and 9 bases at J, leaving 7 bases unmatched. 60 Vbeta and 13 Jbeta primers were used in PCR. Measured with immunoSEQ multiplex PCR; TCRdb has only the in-frame clones, and not every one. The sample has about 180,000 clones, 60% to 80% seen once. The TCR sequence derives from a man between 60 and 75 years old in good health and CMV-seronegative. The V gene is TRBV25-1, the J gene TRBJ1-1; 9 bases are a match to TRBD1. The sequenced sample consisted of PBMCs. The CDR3 loop reads CASVTGGDKAFF. CDR3 nucleotides: TGTGCCAGCGTGACAGGGGGTGACAAAGCTTTCTTT.